The entry below gives a single T cell receptor beta chain sequence along with its context. Its antigen is not identified. This sample was taken from a study of shared clonotypes between healthy human individuals. Notes on the study in general: Non-shared clonotypes displayed generation probabilities falling below those of clonotypes present in all four donors.

Trimming cost V 6 bases and J 2 bases, with 12 bases left between them. Per the germline V gene, CDR1 is MRHNA and CDR2 is SNTAGT. The CDR3 is made up of 14 amino acids. Profiled with immunoSEQ multiplex PCR; TCRdb holds only in-frame clones, not every one. The sample shows 70,000 to 95,000 clones, about 64% of them seen only once. This chain connects TRBV6-4 to TRBJ2-3; the D gene is possibly TRBD2 (5 bases). Sequenced input: memory CD8+ T cells sorted from blood. The sample's subset: CD45RO+ cells pooled with CCR7-negative TemRA cells. The clonotype was recovered from a man younger than 45 in good health. CDR3 coding DNA: TGTGCCAGCAGGGCCTCGAGGGACACAGATACGCAGTATTTT. It specifies CASRASRDTDTQYF.